Following are 31 T cell receptor beta chains from one sample sequenced in a study of PD-1 blockade in classical Hodgkin lymphoma (dated by TCRdb to the early 2020s). This specimen's time point label, interpreted: cycle 2 day 1 (C2D1) of nivolumab. Relapse after autologous stem cell transplantation had occurred in all trial patients, and cohorts A, B and C were distinguished by prior brentuximab vedotin exposure. The library came from the immunoSEQ multiplex PCR assay. TCRdb mirrors the immuneACCESS table, restricted to in-frame sequences. Some clones are absent from its copies; in checked studies, under half trace to an unresolved V gene, and the reason for the others is unknown. Across this sample there are about 15,000 clones, with roughly 83% seen only once. Around 37% of the sample lies in the top ten. Sequencing used peripheral blood mononuclear cells (PBMCs), obtained before the second cycle of nivolumab. These TCRs come from a human donor with classical Hodgkin lymphoma.

The chain recombines TRBV7-9 with TRBJ2-5; TRBD1 matches 8 bases. The CDR3 loop spans 13 amino acids. Germline V gene data show CDR1 as SEHNR and CDR2 as FQNEAQ (reference sequence). Unmatched junction bases numbered 2, after V lost 5 bases and J lost 3 bases. The CDR3 DNA is TGTGCCAGCAGCCAGGACAGGGAAGAGACCCAGTACTTC. Its protein product is CASSQDREETQYF. Drawing the rest from reference TRBV7-9 and TRBJ2-5, the complete variable domain is DTGVSQNPRHKITKRGQNVTFRCDPISEHNRLYWYRQTLGQGPEFLTYFQNEAQLEKSRLLSDRFSAERPKGSFSTLEIQRTEQGDSAMYLCASSQDREETQYFGPGTRLLVL.

The chain carries TRBV28 and TRBJ1-1; D is uncertain. The germline V gene encodes CDR1 MDHEN and CDR2 SYDVKM. V gave up 5 bases and J gave up 8 bases, with 30 bases separating them. This CDR3 contains 18 residues. CDR3 bases: TGTGCCAGCAGTCAGACCCCTCGGGGAAAGAGGGAAAGGGCCGAAGCTTTCTTT. Translated: CASSQTPRGKRERAEAFF.

The chain recombines TRBV20-1 with TRBJ1-2, with D unresolved. The V and J ends lost 3 bases and 8 bases respectively, with 10 bases between them. CDR1 and CDR2 (germline): DFQATT, SNEGSKA (reference sequence). This CDR3 comprises 11 residues. CDR3 loop: CSARSFGGYTF. CDR3 DNA: TGCAGTGCTAGGAGTTTCGGCGGCTACACCTTC.

The chain is built from TRBV5-5 and TRBJ1-1, with 9 nucleotides matching TRBD1. CDR3 size: 12 residues. Germline lookup yields CDR1 SGHKS and CDR2 YYEKEE (reference sequence). Trimming at V came to 3 bases and at J to 10 bases, leaving 4 bases not matched to a gene. The CDR3 bases are TGTGCCAGCAGCTGGTCGACAGGGGGAGCTTTCTTT. Its translation: CASSWSTGGAFF. Full variable domain (remainder filled in from reference TRBV5-5 and TRBJ1-1): DAGVTQSPTHLIKTRGQQVTLRCSPISGHKSVSWYQQVLGQGPQFIFQYYEKEERGRGNFPDRFSARQFPNYSSELNVNALLLGDSALYLCASSWSTGGAFFGQGTRLTVV.

The chain carries TRBV7-9 and TRBJ2-3; possibly TRBD2 for D (5 bases). Germline CDR1 SEHNR, CDR2 FQNEAQ (reference sequence). The CDR3 is 17 amino acids. V dropped 5 bases and J dropped 2 bases, with 20 bases sitting between them. DNA for the CDR3: TGTGCCAGCAGCGACCCGGGCGCGACTACAATCACAGATACGCAGTATTTT. Translation: CASSDPGATTITDTQYF.

The V gene is TRBV5-1, the J gene TRBJ2-7, with 11 bases matching TRBD2. The CDR3 has 17 amino acids. J lost 2 bases, V lost 2 bases, and 9 bases had no gene match. Germline V gene lookup returns CDR1 SGHRS and CDR2 YFSETQ. Here the CDR3 DNA reads TGCGCCAGCAGCTTCCTATCCGGGACTAGCGGAGCCTACGAGCAGTACTTC. This encodes CASSFLSGTSGAYEQYF. Together with reference TRBV5-1 and TRBJ2-7, the CDR3 gives the full variable domain: KAGVTQTPRYLIKTRGQQVTLSCSPISGHRSVSWYQQTPGQGLQFLFEYFSETQRNKGNFPGRFSGRQFSNSRSEMNVSTLELGDSALYLCASSFLSGTSGAYEQYFGPGTRLTVT.

V is TRBV2 and J is TRBJ2-2; tentative D call: TRBD1 (5 bases). Germline lookup yields CDR1 SNHLY and CDR2 FYNNEI. V lost 6 bases and J lost 5, with 13 bases in between. This CDR3 spans 14 amino acids. The CDR3 sequence: CASSPVRATGELFF. Here the CDR3 DNA reads TGTGCCAGCAGCCCCGTCAGGGCGACCGGGGAGCTGTTTTTT.

V usage is TRBV7-9 and J usage is TRBJ2-7; a possible D gene is TRBD2 (7 bases). Germline V CDR1 and CDR2: SEHNR, FQNEAQ (reference sequence). V lost 3 bases, J lost 6 bases, and 9 bases lay in between. This CDR3 has 12 residues. The CDR3 DNA follows: TGTGCCAGCAGCTTGAGGGGGGGCGAGCAGTACTTC. This codes for CASSLRGGEQYF.

In its sample, this clone was seen once. This chain links TRBV27 with TRBJ2-1, with TRBD2 matching 10 bases. CDR1 and CDR2 from the germline V gene are MNHEY and SMNVEV (reference sequence). The V and J ends lost 0 bases and 5 bases, in that order; junction bases with no gene match: 13. This CDR3 has 19 amino acids. As DNA, the CDR3 is TGTGCCAGCAGTTTATCCCCCCCGACTAGCGGGCGAAAGAACAATGAGCAGTTCTTC. As protein: CASSLSPPTSGRKNNEQFF.

The V gene is TRBV10-1, the J gene TRBJ2-2; D is undetermined. The CDR3 spans 15 residues. Germline loops: CDR1 WNHNN, CDR2 SYGVQD (reference sequence). Between the trimmed V and J ends, which lost 6 bases and 3 bases, there was a span of 14 bases. The CDR3 is CASSQVERDTGELFF. The CDR3 DNA is TGCGCCAGCAGCCAGGTGGAGAGAGACACCGGGGAGCTGTTTTTT.

The chain combines TRBV2 with TRBJ2-7; the D is unclear. V was trimmed by 7 bases and J by 0 bases, leaving 13 bases between them. Germline V gives CDR1 SNHLY, CDR2 FYNNEI. CDR3 length: 14 amino acids. In DNA form, the CDR3 reads TGTGCCAGCACGGGCCAGTTGACCTCCTACGAGCAGTACTTC. It codes for CASTGQLTSYEQYF.

The CDR3 sequence: CASSLGGAFPYNEQFF. DNA of the CDR3: TGTGCCAGCAGCTTAGGGGGGGCGTTCCCCTACAATGAGCAGTTCTTC. The chain employs TRBV7-9 and TRBJ2-1; either TRBD1 or TRBD2 may supply D (6 bases each). V gave up 1 base and J gave up 2 bases, with 12 bases separating them. Germline V gives CDR1 SEHNR, CDR2 FQNEAQ (reference sequence). The CDR3 spans 16 residues.

This rearrangement joins TRBV25-1 to TRBJ1-2; no definite D call. Trimming took off 3 bases at V and 1 base at J, with 15 bases between the two ends. Germline V gene data show CDR1 as MGHDK and CDR2 as SYGVNS. This CDR3 spans 16 amino acids. CDR3 bases: TGTGCCAGCAGTGAGCCCGGATGGCTCTTTAACTATGGCTACACCTTC. Residues: CASSEPGWLFNYGYTF.

The chain joins TRBV10-3 to TRBJ2-7; D perhaps matches TRBD1 (6 bases). The CDR3 extends over 13 amino acids. V lost 2 bases, J lost 7 bases, and 12 bases lay in between. From germline, CDR1 is ENHRY and CDR2 SYGVKD. CDR3 protein: CAISERSGDEQYF. The CDR3 coding sequence is TGTGCCATCAGTGAGAGGTCAGGGGATGAGCAGTACTTC.

The chain combines TRBV7-3 with TRBJ2-3; possibly TRBD2 for D (8 bases). The CDR3 sequence is 16 residues long. Germline CDR1 SGHTA, CDR2 FQGTGA. Trimming took 5 bases from V and 4 from J, leaving 19 bases between them. The CDR3 protein is CASSRTGGGNADTQYF. The CDR3 region has the DNA TGTGCCAGCAGCCGGACAGGCGGGGGGAACGCAGATACGCAGTATTTT.

V is TRBV7-9 and J is TRBJ2-2; TRBD2 matches 8 bases. The CDR3 has 17 amino acids. The ends lost 2 bases at V and 1 base at J; junction bases unmatched: 6. CDR1 and CDR2 from the germline V gene are SEHNR and FQNEAQ (reference sequence). CDR3 nucleotides: TGTGCCAGCAGCTTATACCGGCTAGCGGGGAACACCGGGGAGCTGTTTTTT. Its translation: CASSLYRLAGNTGELFF.

The CDR3 DNA sequence: TGCGCCAGCAGACCGCAAACTAGCGGGGGGGACCAAGAGACCCAGTACTTC. Protein product: CASRPQTSGGDQETQYF. The genes are TRBV23-1 and TRBJ2-5; 13 nucleotides match TRBD2. Being an ORF, TRBV23-1 has a function that is uncertain. The CDR3 is 17 amino acids. V was clipped by 6 bases and J by 0 bases; unmatched bases: 7.

The V and J genes are TRBV6-4 and TRBJ2-1; TRBD2 matches at 7 bases. Germline V gene lookup returns CDR1 MRHNA and CDR2 SNTAGT. This CDR3 has 14 residues. After removal of 8 bases from V and 5 bases from J, the junction contained 9 bases not matched to a gene. The CDR3 region is CASSLAGQHNEQFF. CDR3 nucleotide sequence: TGTGCCAGCTCTTTAGCGGGTCAACACAATGAGCAGTTCTTC.

This chain uses TRBV10-3 with TRBJ2-7; the D gene is possibly TRBD2 (5 bases). V shed 0 bases and J shed 3 bases, with 12 bases lying between them. The CDR3 runs to 15 residues. Germline V CDR1 and CDR2: ENHRY, SYGVKD. The CDR3 region has the DNA TGTGCCATCAGTGAGTCGACCGGGGTCGTCTACGAGCAGTACTTC. Translation: CAISESTGVVYEQYF.

The chain links TRBV19 to TRBJ2-7, with 7 positions matching TRBD1. This CDR3 region has 13 residues. The germline V gene encodes CDR1 LNHDA and CDR2 SQIVND (reference sequence). The junction had 8 bases not matched to a gene; V was cut back by 6 bases and J by 6 bases. The CDR3 is CASRGTVLGEQYF. The CDR3 coding sequence is TGTGCCAGTAGAGGGACAGTCCTTGGCGAGCAGTACTTC.

The chain carries TRBV30 and TRBJ2-5, with D perhaps TRBD1 (5 bases). CDR1 and CDR2 from the germline V gene are GTSNPN and SVGIG (reference sequence). Deletions cut 0 bases from V and 3 bases from J, with 17 bases between. This CDR3 has 16 residues. DNA of the CDR3: TGTGCCTGGAGTGTAAAGGGGTGGGGTGAGGAAGAGACCCAGTACTTC. Protein product: CAWSVKGWGEEETQYF.

The chain has TRBV30 and TRBJ1-5, with D perhaps matching TRBD1 (6 bases). The germline V gene encodes CDR1 GTSNPN and CDR2 SVGIG (reference sequence). The CDR3 consists of 15 residues. The V end was cut by 0 bases, the J end by 1 base, with 10 bases between. The CDR3 region is CAWSVQGRSNQPQHF. The DNA of the CDR3 is TGTGCCTGGAGTGTACAGGGTAGGAGCAATCAGCCCCAGCATTTT.

This clone was detected only a few times. J is TRBJ2-7 and V is TRBV2, with 7 bases fitting TRBD1. The CDR3 sequence is 13 residues long. CDR1 and CDR2 (germline): SNHLY, FYNNEI. V shed 9 bases, J shed 11 bases, and the junction held 16 bases outside the gene matches. Here the CDR3 reads CARGPDRDVPKYF. Here the CDR3 DNA reads TGTGCCAGGGGCCCTGACAGGGATGTTCCCAAGTACTTC.

The V call is TRBV5-6, the J call TRBJ1-1; TRBD1 might be the D (5 bases). CDR1 is SGHDT and CDR2 is YYEEEE in the germline V gene. CDR3 length: 14 amino acids. Trimming left V 2 bases short and J 5 bases short, with 13 bases between. The CDR3 region is CASSFGTPLTEAFF. CDR3 DNA sequence: TGTGCCAGCAGCTTTGGGACCCCCTTGACTGAAGCTTTCTTT. The full variable domain, in which reference TRBV5-6 and TRBJ1-1 provide the parts outside the CDR3, is DAGVTQSPTHLIKTRGQQVTLRCSPKSGHDTVSWYQQALGQGPQFIFQYYEEEERQRGNFPDRFSGHQFPNYSSELNVNALLLGDSALYLCASSFGTPLTEAFFGQGTRLTVV.

The chain employs TRBV12-2 and TRBJ2-1; the table's TRBD2 call for D was not verified on the DNA. TRBV12-2 is assigned pseudogene status. The CDR3 is made up of 20 amino acids. The CDR3 sequence: CASRLAPGLRTQSSYNEQFF. CDR3 nucleotide sequence: TGTGCAAGTCGCTTAGCTCCGGGACTACGAACCCAAAGCTCCTACAATGAGCAGTTCTTC.

This clone was picked up one time. This sequence joins TRBV2 and TRBJ2-7; D is unresolved. The V end was cut by 9 bases, the J end by 6 bases, with 18 bases between. CDR1 is SNHLY, CDR2 FYNNEI, per germline. This CDR3 contains 13 residues. Here the CDR3 reads CASLGGDTTEQYF. The CDR3 bases are TGTGCCAGTTTGGGTGGAGATACTACCGAGCAGTACTTC.

The chain has TRBV18 and TRBJ2-6, with 9 bases that match TRBD1. The ends lost 2 bases at V and 1 base at J; junction bases unmatched: 6. Germline values: CDR1 KGHSH, CDR2 LQKENI. This CDR3 spans 18 amino acids. CDR3 protein: CASSPMGTGRSGANVLTF. Here the CDR3 DNA reads TGTGCCAGCTCACCAATGGGGACAGGGCGATCTGGGGCCAACGTCCTGACTTTC.

This sequence joins TRBV2 and TRBJ2-7; 8 positions agree with TRBD2. CDR1 and CDR2 from the germline V gene are SNHLY and FYNNEI. Trimming took 0 bases from V and 2 from J; bases not matched to a gene: 9. This CDR3 comprises 17 residues. The CDR3 nucleotides are TGTGCCAGCAGTGAAGCTTCCTGGACTAGCTTCGCCTACGAGCAGTACTTC. It is translated as CASSEASWTSFAYEQYF.

The rearrangement joins TRBV14 to TRBJ1-5, with 8 bases fitting TRBD1. This CDR3 contains 14 residues. Trimming took 2 bases from V and 6 from J; bases not matched to a gene: 3. Germline V CDR1 and CDR2: SGHDN, FVKESK. The chain's CDR3 is CASSQTGGGQPQHF. CDR3 sequence (DNA): TGTGCCAGCAGCCAAACAGGGGGGGGTCAGCCCCAGCATTTT.

The gene calls are TRBV19 and TRBJ2-6; D is possibly TRBD2 (6 bases). There are 19 residues in the CDR3. V lost 7 bases and J lost 4, with 26 bases in between. Germline V gives CDR1 LNHDA, CDR2 SQIVND (reference sequence). Here the CDR3 DNA reads TGTGCCAGTACTCATGGGGAGGAAACAGACTTCAGCGGGGCCAACGTCCTGACTTTC. This codes for CASTHGEETDFSGANVLTF.

This chain uses TRBV18 with TRBJ2-1; 7 nucleotides match TRBD1. This CDR3 is 16 amino acids long. Germline CDR1 KGHSH, CDR2 LQKENI. The V gene end was trimmed by 6 bases and the J gene end by 6 bases; junction bases not matched to a gene: 14. For the CDR3, the DNA is TGTGCCAGCTCCGAGCTCTATACAGGGGCCACCAATGAGCAGTTCTTC. It translates to CASSELYTGATNEQFF.